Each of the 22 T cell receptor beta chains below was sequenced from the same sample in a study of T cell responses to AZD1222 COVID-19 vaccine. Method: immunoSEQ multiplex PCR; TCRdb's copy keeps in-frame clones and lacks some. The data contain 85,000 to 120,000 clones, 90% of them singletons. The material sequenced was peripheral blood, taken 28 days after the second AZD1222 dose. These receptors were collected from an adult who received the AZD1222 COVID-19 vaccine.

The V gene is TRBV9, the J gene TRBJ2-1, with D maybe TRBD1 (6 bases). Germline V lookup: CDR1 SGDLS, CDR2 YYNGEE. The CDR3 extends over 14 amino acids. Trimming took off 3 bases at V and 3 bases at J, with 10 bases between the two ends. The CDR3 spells CASSEGHHYNEQFF. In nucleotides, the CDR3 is TGTGCCAGCAGCGAGGGACACCACTACAATGAGCAGTTCTTC.

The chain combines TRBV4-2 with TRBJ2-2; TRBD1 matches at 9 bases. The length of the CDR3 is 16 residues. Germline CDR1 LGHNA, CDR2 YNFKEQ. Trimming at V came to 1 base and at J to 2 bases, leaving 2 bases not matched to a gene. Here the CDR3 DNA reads TGTGCCAGCAGCCAAGGGGACAGGGCAAACACCGGGGAGCTGTTTTTT. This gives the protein CASSQGDRANTGELFF.

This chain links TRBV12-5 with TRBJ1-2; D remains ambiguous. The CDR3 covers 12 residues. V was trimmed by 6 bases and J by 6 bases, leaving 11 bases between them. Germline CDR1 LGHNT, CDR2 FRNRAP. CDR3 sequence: CASGLPWDGYTF. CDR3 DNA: TGTGCTAGTGGCCTGCCGTGGGATGGCTACACCTTC.

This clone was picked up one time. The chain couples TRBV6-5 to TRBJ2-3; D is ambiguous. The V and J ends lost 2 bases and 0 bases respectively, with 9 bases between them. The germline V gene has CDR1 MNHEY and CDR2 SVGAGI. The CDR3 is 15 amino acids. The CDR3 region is CASSYGKSSTDTQYF. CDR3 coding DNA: TGTGCCAGCAGTTACGGGAAGTCTAGCACAGATACGCAGTATTTT.

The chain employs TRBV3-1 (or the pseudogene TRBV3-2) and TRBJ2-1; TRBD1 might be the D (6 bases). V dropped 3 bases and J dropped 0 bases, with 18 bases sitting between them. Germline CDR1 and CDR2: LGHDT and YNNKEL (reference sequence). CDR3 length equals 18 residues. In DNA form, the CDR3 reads TGTGCCAGCAGCCACCCCTCGACAGGAAGGAGCTCCTACAATGAGCAGTTCTTC. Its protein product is CASSHPSTGRSSYNEQFF.

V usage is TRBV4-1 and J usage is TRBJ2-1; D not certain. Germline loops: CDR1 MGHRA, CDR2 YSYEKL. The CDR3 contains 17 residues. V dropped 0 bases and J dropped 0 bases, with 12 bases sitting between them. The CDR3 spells CASSQDLGSSSYNEQFF. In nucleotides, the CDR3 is TGCGCCAGCAGCCAAGATCTCGGCTCGAGCTCCTACAATGAGCAGTTCTTC.

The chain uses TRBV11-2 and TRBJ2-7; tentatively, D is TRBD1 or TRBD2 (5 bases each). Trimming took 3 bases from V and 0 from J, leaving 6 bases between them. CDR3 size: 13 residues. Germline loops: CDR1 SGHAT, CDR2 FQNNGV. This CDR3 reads CASSFGTSYEQYF. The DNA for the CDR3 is TGTGCCAGCAGCTTTGGGACCTCCTACGAGCAGTACTTC.

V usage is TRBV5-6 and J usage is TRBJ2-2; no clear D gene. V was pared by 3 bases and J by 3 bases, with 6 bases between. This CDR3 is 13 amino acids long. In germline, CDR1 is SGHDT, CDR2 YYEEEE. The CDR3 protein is CASSSTDTGELFF. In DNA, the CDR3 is TGTGCCAGCAGCTCCACAGACACCGGGGAGCTGTTTTTT.

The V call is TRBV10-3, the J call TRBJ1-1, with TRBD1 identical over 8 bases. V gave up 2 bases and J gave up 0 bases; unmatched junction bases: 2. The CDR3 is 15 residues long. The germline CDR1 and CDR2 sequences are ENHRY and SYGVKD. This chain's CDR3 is CAISEPGGLNTEAFF. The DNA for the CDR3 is TGTGCCATCAGTGAGCCAGGGGGCTTGAACACTGAAGCTTTCTTT.

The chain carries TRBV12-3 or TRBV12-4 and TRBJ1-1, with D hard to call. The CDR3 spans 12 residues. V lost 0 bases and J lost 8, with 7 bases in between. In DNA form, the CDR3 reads TGTGCCAGCAGTTTAGCCGTCACCGAAGCTTTCTTT. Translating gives CASSLAVTEAFF.

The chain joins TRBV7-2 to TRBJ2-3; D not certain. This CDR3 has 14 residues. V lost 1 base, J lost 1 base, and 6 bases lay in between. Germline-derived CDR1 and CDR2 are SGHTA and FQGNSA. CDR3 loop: CASSLDLRTDTQYF. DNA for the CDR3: TGTGCCAGCAGCTTAGACCTCCGCACAGATACGCAGTATTTT.

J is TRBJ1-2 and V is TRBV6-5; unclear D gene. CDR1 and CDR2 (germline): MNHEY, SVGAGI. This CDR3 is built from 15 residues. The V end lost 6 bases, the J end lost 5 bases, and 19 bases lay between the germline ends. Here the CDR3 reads CASRMLPGGPYGYTF. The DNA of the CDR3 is TGTGCCAGCAGGATGCTTCCGGGAGGCCCGTATGGCTACACCTTC.

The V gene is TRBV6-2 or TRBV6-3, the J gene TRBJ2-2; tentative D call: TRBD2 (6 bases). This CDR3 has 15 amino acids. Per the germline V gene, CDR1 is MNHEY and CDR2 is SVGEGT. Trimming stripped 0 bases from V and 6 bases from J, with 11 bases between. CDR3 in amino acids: CASSYSAGIPGELFF. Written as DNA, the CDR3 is TGTGCCAGCAGTTACTCTGCGGGAATCCCCGGGGAGCTGTTTTTT.

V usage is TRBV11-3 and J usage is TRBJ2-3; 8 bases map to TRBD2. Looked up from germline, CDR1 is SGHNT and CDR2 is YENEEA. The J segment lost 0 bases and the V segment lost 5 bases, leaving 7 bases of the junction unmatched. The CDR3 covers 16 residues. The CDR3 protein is CASSPGGGLSTDTQYF. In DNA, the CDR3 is TGTGCCAGCAGCCCCGGGGGGGGACTTAGCACAGATACGCAGTATTTT.

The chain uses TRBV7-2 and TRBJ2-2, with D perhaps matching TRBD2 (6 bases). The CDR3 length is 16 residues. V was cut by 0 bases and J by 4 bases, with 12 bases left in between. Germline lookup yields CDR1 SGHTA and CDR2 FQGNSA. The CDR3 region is CASSLAGGVLTGELFF. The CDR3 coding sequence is TGTGCCAGCAGCTTAGCCGGGGGAGTTCTCACCGGGGAGCTGTTTTTT.

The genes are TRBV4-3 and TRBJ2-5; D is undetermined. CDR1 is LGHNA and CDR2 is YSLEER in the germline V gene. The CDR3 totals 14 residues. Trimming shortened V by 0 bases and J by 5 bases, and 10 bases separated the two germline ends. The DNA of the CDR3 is TGCGCCAGCAGCCAAGATCCCGTCGGGGAGACCCAGTACTTC. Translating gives CASSQDPVGETQYF.

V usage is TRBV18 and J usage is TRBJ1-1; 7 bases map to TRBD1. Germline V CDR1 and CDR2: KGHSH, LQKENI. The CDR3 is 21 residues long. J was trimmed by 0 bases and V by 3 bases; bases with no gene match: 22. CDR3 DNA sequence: TGTGCCAGCTCACCTCCGGGGCCCGAGGGGGCGCGTTTTCTGCTGAACACTGAAGCTTTCTTT. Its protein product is CASSPPGPEGARFLLNTEAFF.

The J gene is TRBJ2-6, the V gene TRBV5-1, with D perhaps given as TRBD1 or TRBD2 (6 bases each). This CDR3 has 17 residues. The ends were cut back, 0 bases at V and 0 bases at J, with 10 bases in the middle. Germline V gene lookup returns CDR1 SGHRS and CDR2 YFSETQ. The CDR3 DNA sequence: TGCGCCAGCAGCTTGGTACAGGGAGGCTCTGGGGCCAACGTCCTGACTTTC. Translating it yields CASSLVQGGSGANVLTF.

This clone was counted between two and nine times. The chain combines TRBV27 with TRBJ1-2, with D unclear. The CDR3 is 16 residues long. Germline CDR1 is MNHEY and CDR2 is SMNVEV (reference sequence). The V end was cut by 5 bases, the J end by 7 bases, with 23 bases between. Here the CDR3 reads CASSTTPGDLGRGYTF. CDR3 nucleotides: TGTGCCAGCAGTACCACCCCCGGTGATCTCGGTCGTGGCTACACCTTC.

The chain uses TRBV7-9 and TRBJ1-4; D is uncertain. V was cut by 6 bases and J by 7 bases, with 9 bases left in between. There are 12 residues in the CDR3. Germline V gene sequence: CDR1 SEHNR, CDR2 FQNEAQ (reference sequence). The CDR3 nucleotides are TGTGCCAGCAGGACCGGAGGTGAAAAACTGTTTTTT. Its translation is CASRTGGEKLFF. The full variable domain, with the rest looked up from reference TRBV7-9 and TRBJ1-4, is DTGVSQNPRHKITKRGQNVTFRCDPISEHNRLYWYRQTLGQGPEFLTYFQNEAQLEKSRLLSDRFSAERPKGSFSTLEIQRTEQGDSAMYLCASRTGGEKLFFGSGTQLSVL.

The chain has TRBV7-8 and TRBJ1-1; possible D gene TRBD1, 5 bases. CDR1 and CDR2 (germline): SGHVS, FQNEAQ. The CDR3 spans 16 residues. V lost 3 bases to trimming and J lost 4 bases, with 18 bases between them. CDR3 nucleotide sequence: TGTGCCAGCAGCTTTGGGACTCCGGGACCGATCACTGAAGCTTTCTTT. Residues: CASSFGTPGPITEAFF. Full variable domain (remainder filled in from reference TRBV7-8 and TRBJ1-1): GAGVSQSPRYKVAKRGQDVALRCDPISGHVSLFWYQQALGQGPEFLTYFQNEAQLDKSGLPSDRFFAERPEGSVSTLKIQRTQQEDSAVYLCASSFGTPGPITEAFFGQGTRLTVV.

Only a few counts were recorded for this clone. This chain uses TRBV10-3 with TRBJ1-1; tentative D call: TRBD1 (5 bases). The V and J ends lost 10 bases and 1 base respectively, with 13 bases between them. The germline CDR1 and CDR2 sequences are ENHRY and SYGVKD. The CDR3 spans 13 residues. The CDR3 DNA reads TGTGCCACTCTGGGACGGCCGAACACTGAAGCTTTCTTT. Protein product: CATLGRPNTEAFF.